Below are 3 T cell receptor beta chains sequenced from a single sample in a study of T cell repertoires in cytomegalovirus infection (dated by TCRdb to the late 2010s). Their antigens remain unidentified. The sequencer was an Illumina HiSeq 1500. TCRdb ran its own pipeline on the public reads, namely fastp trimming at Q25 and MiXCR clone calling, and kept in-frame beta chains. Entries that share a CDR3 protein sequence are merged under the most common genes and DNA. The sample contains more than 85,000 distinct CDR3 sequences, about 30% of them found a single time. The top ten clonotypes cover about 81% of the sample. Read against the paper, the sample's treatment or condition label means: in vitro stimulation with specific CMV peptide epitopes to enrich CMV-specific T cells. This specimen consisted of CD8+ T cells from cultured PBMCs, obtained from culture after CMV antigen stimulation. These receptor sequences come from a human donor in good health (CMV status not recorded). Some clones in this sample may be carry-over from other donors' samples.

This clonotype was detected a few times. This chain links TRBV18 with TRBJ1-1; TRBD1 matches at 10 bases. CDR1 is KGHSH and CDR2 is LQKENI in the germline V gene. The CDR3 is 16 amino acids. V trimming: 2 bases; J trimming: 4 bases; junction bases outside the gene matches: 7. DNA for the CDR3: TGTGCCAGCTCACCAATTCCCCGGACAGGGGGCACTGAAGCTTTCTTT. This encodes CASSPIPRTGGTEAFF.

Written as DNA, the CDR3 is TGCAGTGCTCAGACTTTGACTAGCGGGGGGTACGAGCAGTACTTC. Protein sequence: CSAQTLTSGGYEQYF. This chain connects TRBV20-1 to TRBJ2-7; 13 bases agree with TRBD2. Looked up from germline, CDR1 is DFQATT and CDR2 is SNEGSKA (reference sequence). This CDR3 contains 15 residues. The trim removed 5 bases at V and 4 bases at J, leaving 8 bases unmatched.

The J gene is TRBJ2-7, the V gene TRBV5-5, with TRBD1 as a possible D gene (5 bases). The CDR3 totals 14 residues. Per germline, CDR1 SGHKS and CDR2 YYEKEE (reference sequence). Trimming took 0 bases from V and 0 from J, leaving 7 bases between them. CDR3 DNA: TGTGCCAGCAGCTTGGTCAGGGTCTCCTACGAGCAGTACTTC. As protein: CASSLVRVSYEQYF.